These 11 T cell receptor beta chains were all obtained from the same sample, sequenced in a study of shared clonotypes between healthy human individuals. Measured with immunoSEQ multiplex PCR; TCRdb has only the in-frame clones, and not every one. The repertoire consists of some 320,000 clones, with more than 75% occurring once and the leading ten covering about 16%. Specimen: memory CD8+ T cells sorted from blood. Regarding subset: CD45RO+ cells pooled with CCR7-negative TemRA cells. The receptors were gathered from a man aged 18 to 35 in good health.

This clone has just a few counts. J is TRBJ2-6 and V is TRBV4-1; D call uncertain. The V end was cut by 3 bases, the J end by 2 bases, with 8 bases between. In germline, CDR1 is MGHRA, CDR2 YSYEKL. The CDR3 runs to 15 residues. This chain's CDR3 is CASSQDPTGANVLTF. The DNA of the CDR3 is TGCGCCAGCAGCCAGGATCCCACTGGGGCCAACGTCCTGACTTTC.

This CDR3 is CASSQWVGSSGGDTQYF. The CDR3 coding sequence is TGTGCCAGCAGTCAATGGGTGGGGTCTTCCGGGGGAGATACGCAGTATTTT. V gene TRBV27 combines with J gene TRBJ2-3; TRBD2 is a possible D gene (6 bases). This CDR3 is 17 amino acids long. V shed 5 bases and J shed 5 bases, with 23 bases lying between them. Germline loops: CDR1 MNHEY, CDR2 SMNVEV (reference sequence).

The V and J genes are TRBV28 and TRBJ1-5, with D possibly TRBD1 on 6 matching bases. Trimming removed 6 bases at V and 0 bases at J, with 33 bases between. The CDR3 has 22 amino acids. Germline V lookup: CDR1 MDHEN, CDR2 SYDVKM. CDR3 nucleotides: TGTGCCAGCAGCCATGACACAGGGAATGGGTATAGAGGTGGGTATAGCAATCAGCCCCAGCATTTT. Its protein product is CASSHDTGNGYRGGYSNQPQHF.

This chain uses TRBV14 with TRBJ1-4; 11 nucleotides match TRBD1. Germline V CDR1 and CDR2: SGHDN, FVKESK. This CDR3 spans 17 amino acids. V was clipped by 2 bases and J by 7 bases; unmatched bases: 9. CDR3 protein: CASSQNGQGARIEKLFF. As DNA, the CDR3 is TGTGCCAGCAGCCAAAACGGACAGGGGGCGCGGATTGAAAAACTGTTTTTT. The full variable domain, in which reference TRBV14 and TRBJ1-4 provide the parts outside the CDR3, is EAGVTQFPSHSVIEKGQTVTLRCDPISGHDNLYWYRRVMGKEIKFLLHFVKESKQDESGMPNNRFLAERTGGTYSTLKVQPAELEDSGVYFCASSQNGQGARIEKLFFGSGTQLSVL.

The chain has TRBV7-9 and TRBJ2-7; tentatively, D is TRBD1 or TRBD2 (6 bases each). V lost 7 bases and J 2 bases, leaving 15 bases between the germline ends. The length of the CDR3 is 14 residues. Germline V gene data show CDR1 as SEHNR and CDR2 as FQNEAQ (reference sequence). The CDR3 DNA sequence: TGTGCCAGCACCCCCGGGGGACATCCCTACGAGCAGTACTTC. Translated: CASTPGGHPYEQYF.

The chain combines TRBV12-2 with TRBJ1-2; the DNA was not compared with TRBD1, the D call given in the table. TRBV12-2 counts as a pseudogene. The CDR3 spans 19 residues. The DNA of the CDR3 is TGTGCAAGTCGCTTAGCCGAGTCAGGGGAAGAGAGGGCTAACTATGGCTACACCTTC. Amino acid sequence: CASRLAESGEERANYGYTF.

About this clone: Other nucleotide sequences from this sample produce the same CDR3. This sequence joins TRBV7-6 and TRBJ2-7, with 7 bases aligning to TRBD2. Germline CDR1 reads SGHVS; CDR2 reads FNYEAQ. The CDR3 length is 12 residues. Germline trimming cut 3 bases from V and 5 bases from J; bases unmatched to any gene: 1. The CDR3 bases are TGTGCCAGCAGCTTGGCGGGGGACGAGCAGTACTTC. Protein product: CASSLAGDEQYF.

This clone occurred many times. The chain recombines TRBV2 with TRBJ2-5, with 10 bases identical to TRBD2. The V segment lost 1 base and the J segment 1 base; nucleotides outside the gene matches: 9. The CDR3 consists of 18 residues. Germline V lookup: CDR1 SNHLY, CDR2 FYNNEI. CDR3 amino acids: CASSEGASGSGIQETQYF. For the CDR3, the DNA is TGTGCCAGCAGTGAAGGGGCTAGCGGGAGCGGTATCCAAGAGACCCAGTACTTC.

The rearrangement links TRBV5-6 to TRBJ2-7; 8 bases align to TRBD2. The V segment lost 4 bases and the J segment 7 bases; nucleotides outside the gene matches: 10. The CDR3 has 14 residues. In germline, CDR1 is SGHDT, CDR2 YYEEEE. The DNA of the CDR3 is TGTGCCAGCAGCCGGGGACTAGTAATCTATGAGCAGTACTTC. Translation gives CASSRGLVIYEQYF.

This rearrangement joins TRBV5-1 to TRBJ2-1; no reliable D call. Between the trimmed V and J ends, which lost 5 bases and 5 bases, there was a span of 11 bases. The CDR3 covers 13 residues. Germline CDR1 and CDR2: SGHRS and YFSETQ. CDR3 DNA sequence: TGCGCCAGCAGTGTGGGAATAAACAATGAGCAGTTCTTC. This codes for CASSVGINNEQFF.

J is TRBJ2-1 and V is TRBV18; 10 bases match TRBD2. Unmatched junction bases numbered 4, after V lost 4 bases and J lost 4 bases. Germline values: CDR1 KGHSH, CDR2 LQKENI. The length of the CDR3 is 15 residues. Here the CDR3 DNA reads TGTGCCAGCTCACACAGCGGGAGGGTTTACAATGAGCAGTTCTTC. It is translated as CASSHSGRVYNEQFF.